The present T cell receptor (beta chain) was sequenced within a study of T cells in Graves' hyperthyroidism and ophthalmopathy. The TCR beta CDR3 regions underwent amplification using RNA transcripts as the source. During a first-round RT-PCR of the TCR CDR3, the HTBI primer set was used. TCRdb re-derived calls from the multiplex PCR reads in MiXCR, one entry per CDR3 protein. This table holds more than 650,000 distinct CDR3 sequences, 12% to 15% found once. Trimming left V 5 bases short and J 4 bases short, with 20 bases between. CDR1 MNHNS and CDR2 SASEGT come from the germline V gene. There are 16 residues in the CDR3. Study outcomes and limitations: Model-based prediction identified ophthalmopathy a median around 6.5 months prior to its onset.

Concerning this clonotype itself: Its target is unknown.

Hyperthyroidism was newly diagnosed in patients aged 18 to 65 (duration under 2 months). PBMCs were collected from an approximately 9.3 ml volume of fresh peripheral blood. This TCR derives from a woman under 30 with Graves' hyperthyroidism. The sample taken for sequencing was blood. This sequence joins TRBV6-1 and TRBJ1-2, with D possibly TRBD1 on 5 matching bases. The CDR3 reads CASSSAGTRISYGYTF. The CDR3 DNA reads TGTGCCAGCAGTTCGGCGGGGACCCGGATCAGCTATGGCTACACCTTC.